Listed below are T cell receptor beta chains from one sample, sequenced in a study of human T cells and chemical hapten exposure. TCRdb recomputed calls from the RACE reads with MiXCR, one row per CDR3 protein. The table records around 200,000 distinct CDR3 sequences, approximately 29% of them present only once. Material: whole blood, obtained in connection with sensitization to the hapten diphenylcyclopropenone (DPC). These receptors came from a woman aged 25 to 39 with alopecia areata. Some clones in this sample may be carry-over from other donors' samples. Each CDR3 is given with its conserved first and last residue. D genes are given only for firm matches. Part of the rows lack a size; the others show once, few, many or a class for expanded clones.

TRBJ2-1 few 15 TRBV28 NA CASSLDRPANNEQFF TGTGCCAGCAGTTTAGATCGCCCGGCGAACAATGAGCAGTTCTTC
TRBJ1-6 NA 16 TRBV11-3 TRBD1 CASSLRGDRKDSPLHF TGTGCCAGCAGCTTACGTGGGGACAGGAAGGATTCACCCCTCCACTTT
TRBJ2-3 NA 16 TRBV5-4 NA CASSLKRGVWTDTQYF TGTGCCAGCAGCCTTAAGAGAGGGGTATGGACAGATACGCAGTATTTT
TRBJ1-2 few 14 TRBV6-5 TRBD1 CASSSLDRGSGYTF TGTGCCAGCAGTTCCCTCGACAGGGGGAGTGGCTACACCTTC
TRBJ2-5 NA 17 TRBV6-5 NA CASSYLVGGPGFGTQYF TGTGCCAGCAGTTACTTGGTGGGGGGGCCAGGATTCGGGACCCAGTACTTC
TRBJ1-5 NA 19 TRBV7-8 TRBD1 CASSWDGTGGPRGDQPQHF TGTGCCAGCAGCTGGGATGGGACAGGGGGCCCTCGCGGGGATCAGCCCCAGCATTTT
TRBJ2-6 few 17 TRBV6-2/TRBV6-3 NA CASSYSGKTPGANVLTF TGTGCCAGCAGTTACTCTGGCAAGACCCCTGGGGCCAACGTCCTGACTTTC
TRBJ2-4 NA 15 TRBV20-1 NA CSARDTQGAKNIQYF TGCAGTGCTAGAGATACTCAGGGAGCCAAAAACATTCAGTACTTC
TRBJ1-1 few 13 TRBV29-1 TRBD1 CSAQGALNTEAFF TGCAGCGCTCAGGGGGCTCTGAACACTGAAGCTTTCTTT
TRBJ2-7 NA 11 TRBV29-1 NA CSGDWGREQYF TGCAGCGGCGACTGGGGGCGCGAGCAGTACTTC
TRBJ1-3 few 16 TRBV6-1 NA CASSEIRGSSGNTIYF TGTGCCAGCAGTGAAATTCGCGGGAGCTCTGGAAACACCATATATTTT
TRBJ2-1 few 15 TRBV7-2 TRBD2 CASSLVLAGVNEQFF TGTGCCAGCAGCTTAGTTCTAGCGGGAGTTAATGAGCAGTTCTTC
TRBJ2-7 NA 15 TRBV5-4 NA CASSRTGGGFYEQYF TGTGCCAGCAGCCGTACCGGTGGAGGGTTCTACGAGCAGTACTTC
TRBJ2-3 few 13 TRBV28 NA CASSLFGGDTQYF TGTGCCAGCAGTTTGTTTGGCGGAGATACGCAGTATTTT
TRBJ1-4 NA 17 TRBV6-2/TRBV6-3 NA CASSYPQGLATNEKLFF TGTGCCAGCAGTTACCCACAGGGTCTCGCAACTAATGAAAAACTGTTTTTT
TRBJ1-1 NA 13 TRBV12-5 NA CASVIQMNTEAFF TGTGCTAGTGTTATACAGATGAACACTGAAGCTTTCTTT
TRBJ1-1 NA 15 TRBV10-2 NA CASSKGGRGTVEAFF TGCGCCAGCAGTAAAGGGGGGAGAGGGACCGTTGAAGCTTTCTTT
TRBJ2-7 NA 13 TRBV5-1 NA CASSLLTLGEQYF TGCGCCAGCAGCTTGCTAACCCTGGGGGAGCAGTACTTC
TRBJ1-2 few 13 TRBV28 NA CASSLRGNYGYTF TGTGCCAGCAGTTTAAGGGGTAACTATGGCTACACCTTC
TRBJ2-2 NA 14 TRBV29-1 NA CSVEGTANTGELFF TGCAGCGTTGAAGGAACCGCGAACACCGGGGAGCTGTTTTTT
TRBJ2-5 NA 14 TRBV7-9 NA CASSFQTTQETQYF TGTGCCAGCAGCTTTCAGACCACACAAGAGACCCAGTACTTC
TRBJ1-2 few 14 TRBV29-1 NA CSPNGTGTNYGYTF TGCAGCCCAAACGGGACTGGGACTAACTATGGCTACACCTTC
TRBJ2-5 few 15 TRBV5-6 NA CASSLGGTAPLTQYF TGTGCCAGCAGCTTGGGCGGGACAGCCCCCCTGACCCAGTACTTC
TRBJ1-1 few 15 TRBV28 TRBD1 CASSLWTGKNTEAFF TGTGCCAGCAGTTTATGGACAGGGAAAAACACTGAAGCTTTCTTT
TRBJ2-2 few 17 TRBV3-1 NA CASSQEGTSASAGELFF TGTGCCAGCAGCCAAGAAGGCACATCAGCCAGCGCCGGGGAGCTGTTTTTT
TRBJ2-3 few 15 TRBV28 NA CASSRQLPGTDTQYF TGTGCCAGCAGTAGACAATTACCTGGCACAGATACGCAGTATTTT
TRBJ2-5 many 11 TRBV19 NA CATRGEETQYF TGTGCCACCAGGGGGGAAGAGACCCAGTACTTC